This is a list of T cell receptor beta chains from one sample in a study of control samples from healthy donors and cancer patients. Sequenced by immunoSEQ multiplex PCR; TCRdb stores in-frame clones only, minus some. The sample contains approximately 87,000 clones, 80% to 95% of which appear only once. Sequencing input: PBMCs. Receptors were obtained from a woman between 40 and 50 years old with lung cancer. The CDR3 runs from the conserved cysteine through the conserved F or W. The D gene is left open where the match is weak. Clone sizes are given selectively: once, few, many, or a class where the clone is expanded.

>TRBJ1-1|TRBV28|.|.
CASSTAGTEAFF
TGTGCCAGCAGTACCGCTGGGACTGAAGCTTTCTTT
>TRBJ1-2|TRBV2|.|.
CASSRTANYGYTF
TGTGCCAGCAGCCGCACAGCTAACTATGGCTACACCTTC
>TRBJ2-3|TRBV3-1/TRBV3-2|.|.
CASSQDPAADTQYF
TGTGCCAGCAGCCAAGATCCGGCGGCGGATACGCAGTATTTT
>TRBJ1-1|TRBV5-3|TRBD1|.
CARSLSGTDKTCQFQAFF
TGTGCCAGAAGCTTGTCAGGGACAGATAAAACATGCCAGTTCCAAGCTTTCTTT
>TRBJ2-7|TRBV30|.|.
CAWSVFRGSVSYEQYF
TGTGCCTGGAGTGTATTCAGGGGTTCCGTCTCCTACGAGCAGTACTTC
>TRBJ2-2|TRBV27|.|.
CASSIGTGTGELFF
TGTGCCAGCAGTATCGGGACGGGCACCGGGGAGCTGTTTTTT
>TRBJ1-2|TRBV19|.|.
CASSRTGYGYTF
TGTGCCAGTAGCCGAACAGGGTATGGCTACACCTTC
>TRBJ1-1|TRBV10-1|TRBD1|.
CASSLGQGGTEAFF
TGCGCCAGCAGCCTTGGACAGGGAGGGACTGAAGCTTTCTTT
>TRBJ1-6|TRBV28|.|.
CASSRTPRGYNSPLHF
TGTGCCAGCAGTCGGACTCCTCGAGGATATAATTCACCCCTCCACTTT
>TRBJ2-2|TRBV24-1|.|.
CATSEFASGELFF
TGTGCCACCAGTGAGTTTGCCTCAGGGGAGCTGTTTTTT
>TRBJ2-3|TRBV7-2|TRBD2|.
CASSTSWGGYTDTQYF
TGTGCCAGCAGCACCTCTTGGGGGGGGTACACAGATACGCAGTATTTT
>TRBJ2-3|TRBV10-3|.|.
CAISESGFTDTQYF
TGTGCCATCAGTGAGTCGGGCTTCACAGATACGCAGTATTTT
>TRBJ2-7|TRBV12-3/TRBV12-4|.|.
CASSTSRYEQYF
TGTGCCAGCAGTACTAGCAGGTACGAGCAGTACTTC
>TRBJ2-1|TRBV14|.|.
CASSQDPELASYNEQFF
TGTGCCAGCAGCCAAGACCCCGAACTAGCCTCCTACAATGAGCAGTTCTTC
>TRBJ2-2|TRBV7-2|TRBD1|.
CASSLQGATGELFF
TGTGCCAGCAGCTTACAGGGGGCGACCGGGGAGCTGTTTTTT
>TRBJ1-2|TRBV27|.|.
CASSPILFGNYGYTF
TGTGCCAGCAGTCCCATCCTGTTTGGGAACTATGGCTACACCTTC
>TRBJ1-1|TRBV2|TRBD1|.
CASRRDRGPGNTEAFF
TGTGCCAGCCGGCGGGACAGGGGCCCAGGGAACACTGAAGCTTTCTTT
>TRBJ1-2|TRBV27|.|.
CASSLRGGGSGYTF
TGTGCCAGCAGTTTACGTGGGGGGGGTTCTGGCTACACCTTC
>TRBJ2-6|TRBV2|.|.
CANGPFQVSGANVLTF
TGTGCCAACGGGCCATTCCAAGTCTCTGGGGCCAACGTCCTGACTTTC
>TRBJ2-5|TRBV5-1|.|.
CASSLGGGETQYF
TGCGCCAGCAGCTTGGGCGGCGGAGAGACCCAGTACTTC
>TRBJ2-7|TRBV3-1/TRBV3-2|.|.
CASSLQGSSYEQYF
TGTGCCAGCAGCCTCCAGGGGAGCTCCTACGAGCAGTACTTC
>TRBJ2-1|TRBV5-1|.|.
CASSLAPGDVVGEQFF
TGCGCCAGCAGCTTGGCTCCGGGGGACGTGGTCGGTGAGCAGTTCTTC
>TRBJ2-7|TRBV9|.|once
CASSSSGTGNYEQYF
TGTGCCAGCAGCTCGTCCGGGACCGGGAACTACGAGCAGTACTTC
>TRBJ1-4|TRBV7-6|.|.
CASSPSLNEKLFF
TGTGCCAGCAGCCCAAGCCTAAATGAAAAACTGTTTTTT
>TRBJ2-7|TRBV4-1|.|once
CASSQGRAGLSYEQYF
TGCGCCAGCAGCCAAGGGCGGGCCGGCCTTTCCTACGAGCAGTACTTC
>TRBJ2-1|TRBV19|.|.
CASSISGTGNEQFF
TGTGCCAGTAGTATTTCCGGGACCGGCAATGAGCAGTTCTTC
>TRBJ2-3|TRBV10-3|.|.
CAIGGQPNTDTQYF
TGTGCCATCGGAGGGCAACCCAACACAGATACGCAGTATTTT
>TRBJ2-1|TRBV7-6|.|.
CASTPGLSSYNEQFF
TGTGCCAGCACCCCCGGGTTAAGCTCCTACAATGAGCAGTTCTTC
>TRBJ2-1|TRBV6-5|.|.
CASRNPSYNEQFF
TGTGCCAGCAGAAACCCGTCCTACAATGAGCAGTTCTTC